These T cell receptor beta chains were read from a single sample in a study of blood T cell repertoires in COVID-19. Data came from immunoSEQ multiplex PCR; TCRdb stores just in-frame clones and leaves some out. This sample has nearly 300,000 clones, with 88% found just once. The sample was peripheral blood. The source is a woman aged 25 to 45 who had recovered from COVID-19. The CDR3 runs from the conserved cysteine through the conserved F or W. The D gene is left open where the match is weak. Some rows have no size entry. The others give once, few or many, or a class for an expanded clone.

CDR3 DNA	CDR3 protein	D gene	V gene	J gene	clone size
TGTGCCAGCAGCTTAAAAATGGGGGCTTTCGGGGAGCTGTTTTTT	CASSLKMGAFGELFF	-	TRBV7-9	TRBJ2-2	-
TGTGCCAGCAGGGCAGGCACGAATAATTCACCCCTCCACTTT	CASRAGTNNSPLHF	-	TRBV2	TRBJ1-6	-
TGTGCCAGCAGCTTACTATCAGGGTCCCACGAGCAGTACTTC	CASSLLSGSHEQYF	-	TRBV7-8	TRBJ2-7	-
TGCAGCGTTGGGACAGTAAAGCTCTGGGATACGCAGTATTTT	CSVGTVKLWDTQYF	-	TRBV29-1	TRBJ2-3	-
TGTGCCAGCAGCCAGCAGGGGTTAAATCAGCCCCAGCATTTT	CASSQQGLNQPQHF	-	TRBV7-9	TRBJ1-5	-
TGTGCCAGCAGCCTCAGTGGACAGGGCACCTATGGCTACACCTTC	CASSLSGQGTYGYTF	TRBD1	TRBV3-1/TRBV3-2	TRBJ1-2	once
TGTGCCAGCAGCCAAGATCCGGGGCAGGGAGGACGGGAAAAACTGTTTTTT	CASSQDPGQGGREKLFF	-	TRBV4-2	TRBJ1-4	-
TGTGCCAGCAGTCGAAACAGGTCCCCTACCTACGAGCAGTACTTC	CASSRNRSPTYEQYF	-	TRBV28	TRBJ2-7	-
TGTGCCACCAGTGATAATAGCGGGGGAGCCTACGAGCAGTACTTC	CATSDNSGGAYEQYF	TRBD2	TRBV24-1	TRBJ2-7	-
TGTGCCAGCAGCCTCGACATGGCGAACACCGGGGAGCTGTTTTTT	CASSLDMANTGELFF	-	TRBV7-3	TRBJ2-2	-
TGTGCCACCGCCAGGGATTTTCTCTACGAGCAGTACTTC	CATARDFLYEQYF	-	TRBV2	TRBJ2-7	-
TGTGCCAGCAGAACCCCGGGACAGGGTATCGCAAATCAGCCCCAGCATTTT	CASRTPGQGIANQPQHF	TRBD1	TRBV28	TRBJ1-5	-
TGTGCCAGCAGCCAACGGGACAGGGACACTGAAGCTTTCTTT	CASSQRDRDTEAFF	TRBD1	TRBV3-1/TRBV3-2	TRBJ1-1	once
TGTGCCAGCAGACGACAGGGGTTGAACACTGAAGCTTTCTTT	CASRRQGLNTEAFF	TRBD1	TRBV27	TRBJ1-1	-
TGTGCCAGCAGCTTAGCATCAGATACGCAGTATTTT	CASSLASDTQYF	-	TRBV13	TRBJ2-3	-
TGTGCCAGCAGCTTACCAGGGGAGGGCACCGGGGAGCTGTTTTTT	CASSLPGEGTGELFF	-	TRBV13	TRBJ2-2	-
TGTGCCACCAGCAGAGATCGTCGGGAGAGGGAAAAACTGTTTTTT	CATSRDRREREKLFF	-	TRBV15	TRBJ1-4	-
TGTGCCAGTGAACAGGGGAACTATGGCTACACCTTC	CASEQGNYGYTF	TRBD1	TRBV6-5	TRBJ1-2	-
TGTGCCAGCAGTTTAAGGGGGGGGGCGACCTATGGCTACACCTTC	CASSLRGGATYGYTF	-	TRBV27	TRBJ1-2	-
TGTGCCTGGAGTGTAGGCGGGGGCAGGGAGACCCAGTACTTC	CAWSVGGGRETQYF	-	TRBV30	TRBJ2-5	-
TGTGCCAGCAGGGGGACAGGGTCCCTCTTGGATGAAAAACTGTTTTTT	CASRGTGSLLDEKLFF	TRBD1	TRBV28	TRBJ1-4	-
TGTGCCAGCAGCTTGGCCCTAACAGGGACGTACACCGGGGAGCTGTTTTTT	CASSLALTGTYTGELFF	-	TRBV5-4	TRBJ2-2	-
TGCGCCAGCAGCTCCCGGACAGGGAATAATTCACCCCTCCACTTT	CASSSRTGNNSPLHF	TRBD1	TRBV4-1	TRBJ1-6	-
TGTGCCAGCAGCACGGACAGAGGAAACACCATATATTTT	CASSTDRGNTIYF	-	TRBV5-8	TRBJ1-3	-
TGTGCCACCAGCTTTACGCAGGGCGATTCACCCCTCCACTTT	CATSFTQGDSPLHF	-	TRBV15	TRBJ1-6	-
TGTGCCTGGAGGCAGGGCAGGGGAAACGAAAAACTGTTTTTT	CAWRQGRGNEKLFF	-	TRBV30	TRBJ1-4	-
TGTGCCAGCAGCGCCGGACTAGCGGGGGGGGAGACCCAGTACTTC	CASSAGLAGGETQYF	TRBD2	TRBV9	TRBJ2-5	once
TGTGCCAGCAGTTACGACAGGAGTAATCAGCCCCAGCATTTT	CASSYDRSNQPQHF	-	TRBV6-5	TRBJ1-5	-
TGTGCCAGCAGTTACAGAGGAGATCAGCCCCAGCATTTT	CASSYRGDQPQHF	-	TRBV6-5	TRBJ1-5	-
TGTGCCAGCAGCTGGGGGACAGACCAAGAGACCCAGTACTTC	CASSWGTDQETQYF	TRBD1	TRBV7-2	TRBJ2-5	-
TGTGCCAGCAGTCTGGGCGGGGAGGCGTCTAATGAAAAACTGTTTTTT	CASSLGGEASNEKLFF	-	TRBV25-1	TRBJ1-4	-
TGTGCCAGCAGTTCCCGAGCAGGAAATCAGCCCCAGCATTTT	CASSSRAGNQPQHF	-	TRBV27	TRBJ1-5	once
TGTGCCAGCAGCTCAGGGCTACAGGAATTCGAGACCCAGTACTTC	CASSSGLQEFETQYF	-	TRBV5-4	TRBJ2-5	-
TGTGCCAGCAGTTCACCGGGGATCTATGGCTACACCTTC	CASSSPGIYGYTF	-	TRBV6-5	TRBJ1-2	-
TGCGCCAGCAGCTTGGTTAGCCTGGAGACCCAGTACTTC	CASSLVSLETQYF	-	TRBV5-1	TRBJ2-5	-
TGTGCCAGCAGCTCGGCCGGGGGGCTTGCAGGGAGCTCCTATAATTCACCCCTCCACTTT	CASSSAGGLAGSSYNSPLHF	-	TRBV3-1/TRBV3-2	TRBJ1-6	-
TGTGCCAGCAGCTCTGATGACAGGACCGCCGGGGAGCTGTTTTTT	CASSSDDRTAGELFF	-	TRBV9	TRBJ2-2	once
TGTGCCAGCAGTTTACTGGGCCGCTATAATTCACCCCTCCACTTT	CASSLLGRYNSPLHF	-	TRBV27	TRBJ1-6	many
TGCGCCAGCAGCTTAGGGACTAGCGGATCCTACGAGCAGTACTTC	CASSLGTSGSYEQYF	TRBD2	TRBV5-1	TRBJ2-7	-
TGTGCCAGCAGTCCCACCGGGACAGGGGGAAATCAGCCCCAGCATTTT	CASSPTGTGGNQPQHF	TRBD1	TRBV27	TRBJ1-5	-
TGTGCCAGCTCATTACAGGGGTCCTACTATGAAGCTTTCTTT	CASSLQGSYYEAFF	TRBD1	TRBV18	TRBJ1-1	-
TGCGCCAGCAGCTTGTATGCGGGGGGCAGCACAGATACGCAGTATTTT	CASSLYAGGSTDTQYF	TRBD2	TRBV5-1	TRBJ2-3	-
TGTGCCAGCAGCACCCCTCAACCGACAGTCTATGGCTACACCTTC	CASSTPQPTVYGYTF	-	TRBV7-2	TRBJ1-2	-
TGTGCCAGCAGCTTATGGCCGGGGGAAAAACTGTTTTTT	CASSLWPGEKLFF	-	TRBV7-6	TRBJ1-4	-
TGTGCCAGCAGCCCCGGACTAGCGGGGATGGGCTACGAGCAGTACTTC	CASSPGLAGMGYEQYF	TRBD2	TRBV6-6	TRBJ2-7	-
TGTGCCAGCAGCTCCCCACCGGGACAGGGGACCGGGGAGCTGTTTTTT	CASSSPPGQGTGELFF	TRBD1	TRBV7-9	TRBJ2-2	few
TGCGCCAGCAGCCAAGATCAAAGGGGCCGGGAGCAGTACTTC	CASSQDQRGREQYF	-	TRBV4-1	TRBJ2-7	-